This TCR beta chain was identified during a study of T cells in Graves' hyperthyroidism and ophthalmopathy (dated by TCRdb to about 2019). Regarding the research as a whole: Peripheral blood samples were taken at the time of initial diagnosis, prior to any treatment. To identify TCR V-J signatures that set the groups apart, the researchers used a discovery cohort of about a hundred patients, made up of approximately 43 with Graves' ophthalmopathy and approximately 57 with stable Graves' hyperthyroidism. Prospective prediction of ophthalmopathy was tested in an independent validation cohort consisting of 18 hyperthyroidism patients and around 16 patients who later progressed to ophthalmopathy. For training and testing, the 100 or so patients in the discovery cohort were randomly divided in a 7:3 ratio. The study also compared thyroid tissue and blood T-cell repertoires from more than five Graves' hyperthyroidism patients. After sampling, hyperthyroidism patients received methimazole starting at 30 mg daily, and ophthalmopathy patients received high-dose intravenous methylprednisolone. The paper reports TCR Vbeta CDR3 sequencing of approximately 130 peripheral blood samples: around 45 ophthalmopathy, under 85 hyperthyroidism and roughly 17 progressor patients. On the study overall, not on this receptor specifically: A 13 V-J signature model separated ophthalmopathy from stable hyperthyroidism, with approximately 87% sensitivity and about 81% specificity in cross-validation and 80%/75% in testing. In validation, progression to ophthalmopathy was predicted by the model with around 70% sensitivity and 72.22% specificity, a median of approximately 7.1 months before onset. Most expanded thyroid clonotypes (frequency above 0.001) were also found in blood, which suggests that blood repertoires may mirror thyroid immune responses. No statistical method was used to set the sample size in advance, and investigators knew the group allocation.

The TCR beta CDR3 regions were amplified from RNA transcripts. For the first round of RT-PCR on the TCR CDR3, the HTBI primer set was used together with the Qiagen OneStep RT-PCR kit. Libraries were constructed in a second round of multiplex PCR, after which size selection and purification were carried out. Paired-end sequencing of the libraries was performed with 100 bp reads on an Illumina HiSeq2000. Processing in the source paper ran as follows. Raw data were processed with SOAPnuke, discarding reads with adapters, uncalled bases, mean Phred below 15, or no exact constant-primer or identifier match. High-quality paired reads were merged using COPE v1.2.5, and each unique nucleotide sequence was defined as a clonotype. MiTCR v1.1 was used to align clonotypes to the IMGT TRBV, TRBD and TRBJ reference segments. The analysis was restricted to V-J combinations with a frequency above 0.0001, which together covered 98% to 99.2% of the repertoires. The TCS score was defined as F50 (clonal expansion) divided by E x V (chaos), with BLOSUM62-based TCRdist calculated between CDR3 peptides within each V-J. Welch's t-statistics and random forest reduced 514 V-J features to about 12, which were used in a naive Bayes classifier (R e1071). The public reads were reanalyzed by TCRdb: fastp trimming at Q25, MiXCR alignment, in-frame beta chains only. Rows are unified per CDR3 protein, each entry keeping the most common DNA and genes. The V and J calls follow TCRdb's processing rather than the paper's. The sample has hundreds of thousands of distinct CDR3 sequences on record, roughly 15% of them singletons. The ten largest make up 3% to 4.5% of the sample.

After removal of 4 bases from V and 0 bases from J, the junction retains 5 bases not matched to a gene. Including the terminal cysteine and phenylalanine, the CDR3 comprises 16 residues. Just the 48-base CDR3 DNA is kept, in frame starting at base 1. The germline V gene supplies CDR1 SGHRS and CDR2 YFSETQ. Note on this clonotype: Its antigen is unknown. There are no base qualities to consult, and no much larger clone falls within one base.

Stable Graves' hyperthyroidism was defined as the absence of progression to ophthalmopathy over 18 months of follow-up. Hyperthyroidism patients were newly diagnosed, with disease duration under 2 months, and aged 18 to 65 years. The study excluded patients with uncontrolled infections, other autoimmune diseases, pregnancy or lactation. Diagnoses were established on the basis of clinical symptoms, serum thyroxine and TRAb, thyroid ultrasound, and orbital computed tomography. PBMCs were isolated from about 9 ml of fresh peripheral blood by Ficoll-Paque density gradient centrifugation. Total RNA was extracted using Trizol reagent, and RNA quality was assessed on an Agilent 2100 Bioanalyzer.

The material sequenced was blood. The sequence links TRBV5-1 to TRBJ2-1; a stretch of 9 junction bases matches TRBD2. The receptor was derived from a woman in her twenties or thirties with Graves' hyperthyroidism. At the DNA level, the sequence is TGCGCCAGCAGCGTTGGTAGCGGGAGCTCCTACAATGAGCAGTTCTTC. It specifies CASSVGSGSSYNEQFF.